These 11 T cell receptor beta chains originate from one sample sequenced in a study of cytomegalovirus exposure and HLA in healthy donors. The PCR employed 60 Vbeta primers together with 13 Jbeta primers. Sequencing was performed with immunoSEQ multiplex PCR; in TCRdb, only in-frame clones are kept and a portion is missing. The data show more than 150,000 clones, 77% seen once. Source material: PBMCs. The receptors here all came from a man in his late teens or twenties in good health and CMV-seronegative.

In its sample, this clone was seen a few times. In DNA form, the CDR3 reads TGTGCCAGCAGCCCCGCCGGGACAGGGGGCTACGAGCAGTACTTC. It specifies CASSPAGTGGYEQYF. The chain employs TRBV6-5 and TRBJ2-7; 11 positions agree with TRBD1. The CDR3 covers 15 residues. CDR1 is MNHEY and CDR2 is SVGAGI in the germline V gene. J lost 3 bases, V lost 6 bases, and 7 bases had no gene match.

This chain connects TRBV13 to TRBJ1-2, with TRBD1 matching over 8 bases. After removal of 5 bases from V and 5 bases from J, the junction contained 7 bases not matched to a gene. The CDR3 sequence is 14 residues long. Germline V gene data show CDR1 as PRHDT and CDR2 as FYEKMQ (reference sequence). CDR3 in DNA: TGTGCCAGCAGCCAGGACAGGGTGGGGTATGGCTACACCTTC. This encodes CASSQDRVGYGYTF.

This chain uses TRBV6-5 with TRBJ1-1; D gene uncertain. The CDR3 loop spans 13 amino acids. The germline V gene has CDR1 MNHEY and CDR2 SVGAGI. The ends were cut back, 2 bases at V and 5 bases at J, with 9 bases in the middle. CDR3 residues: CASSYQVRTEAFF. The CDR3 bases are TGTGCCAGCAGTTACCAGGTTAGGACTGAAGCTTTCTTT.

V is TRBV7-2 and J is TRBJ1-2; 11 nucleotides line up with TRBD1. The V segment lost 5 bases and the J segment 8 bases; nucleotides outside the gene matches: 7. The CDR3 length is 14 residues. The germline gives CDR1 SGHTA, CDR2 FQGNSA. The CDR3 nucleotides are TGTGCCAGCAGCGCCGGACAGGGGGCGCGGGGCTACACCTTC. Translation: CASSAGQGARGYTF.

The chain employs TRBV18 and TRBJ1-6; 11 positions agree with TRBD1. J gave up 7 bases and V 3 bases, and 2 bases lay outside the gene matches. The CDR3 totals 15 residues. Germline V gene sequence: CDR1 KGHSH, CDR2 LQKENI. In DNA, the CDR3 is TGTGCCAGCTCACCTGGGACAGGGGGGAATTCACCCCTCCACTTT. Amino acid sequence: CASSPGTGGNSPLHF.

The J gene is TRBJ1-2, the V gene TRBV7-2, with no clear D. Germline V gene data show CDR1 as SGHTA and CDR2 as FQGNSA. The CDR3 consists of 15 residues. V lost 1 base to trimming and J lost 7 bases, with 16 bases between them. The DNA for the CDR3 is TGTGCCAGCAGCTTAGATGGAGGAGAATCGAGTGGCTACACCTTC. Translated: CASSLDGGESSGYTF.

The CDR3 spells CASSPEGLPTDTQYF. CDR3 bases: TGCGCCAGCAGCCCAGAGGGACTCCCTACAGATACGCAGTATTTT. The V and J genes are TRBV5-1 and TRBJ2-3; D possibly corresponds to TRBD2 (6 bases). V was pared by 4 bases and J by 3 bases, with 15 bases between. CDR1 SGHRS and CDR2 YFSETQ come from the germline V gene. This CDR3 comprises 15 residues.

CDR3 sequence: CASSVDGRKFYEQYF. The CDR3 region has the DNA TGTGCCAGCAGCGTAGACGGGAGGAAGTTCTACGAGCAGTACTTC. The rearrangement uses TRBV9 and TRBJ2-7, with 7 positions matching TRBD2. Germline V gene lookup returns CDR1 SGDLS and CDR2 YYNGEE. The CDR3 sequence is 15 residues long. V was clipped by 0 bases and J by 3 bases; unmatched bases: 6.

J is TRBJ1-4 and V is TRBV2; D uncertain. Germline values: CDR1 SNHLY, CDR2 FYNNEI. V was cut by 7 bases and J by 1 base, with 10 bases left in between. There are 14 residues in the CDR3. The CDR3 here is CASNERETNEKLFF. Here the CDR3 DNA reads TGTGCCAGCAACGAGAGAGAAACTAATGAAAAACTGTTTTTT.

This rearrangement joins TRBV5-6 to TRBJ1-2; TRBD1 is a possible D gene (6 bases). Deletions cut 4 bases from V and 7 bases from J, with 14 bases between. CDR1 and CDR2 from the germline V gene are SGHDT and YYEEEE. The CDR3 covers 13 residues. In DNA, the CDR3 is TGTGCCAGCAGCGTCTCAACAGGGTTTGGCTACACCTTC. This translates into CASSVSTGFGYTF.

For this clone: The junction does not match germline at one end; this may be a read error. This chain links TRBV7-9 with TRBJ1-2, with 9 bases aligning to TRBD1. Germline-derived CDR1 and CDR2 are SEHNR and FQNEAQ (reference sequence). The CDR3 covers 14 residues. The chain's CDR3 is CSSSLGGTGSGYTF. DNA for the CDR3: TGTTCCAGCAGCTTAGGGGGGACAGGGTCCGGCTACACCTTC.